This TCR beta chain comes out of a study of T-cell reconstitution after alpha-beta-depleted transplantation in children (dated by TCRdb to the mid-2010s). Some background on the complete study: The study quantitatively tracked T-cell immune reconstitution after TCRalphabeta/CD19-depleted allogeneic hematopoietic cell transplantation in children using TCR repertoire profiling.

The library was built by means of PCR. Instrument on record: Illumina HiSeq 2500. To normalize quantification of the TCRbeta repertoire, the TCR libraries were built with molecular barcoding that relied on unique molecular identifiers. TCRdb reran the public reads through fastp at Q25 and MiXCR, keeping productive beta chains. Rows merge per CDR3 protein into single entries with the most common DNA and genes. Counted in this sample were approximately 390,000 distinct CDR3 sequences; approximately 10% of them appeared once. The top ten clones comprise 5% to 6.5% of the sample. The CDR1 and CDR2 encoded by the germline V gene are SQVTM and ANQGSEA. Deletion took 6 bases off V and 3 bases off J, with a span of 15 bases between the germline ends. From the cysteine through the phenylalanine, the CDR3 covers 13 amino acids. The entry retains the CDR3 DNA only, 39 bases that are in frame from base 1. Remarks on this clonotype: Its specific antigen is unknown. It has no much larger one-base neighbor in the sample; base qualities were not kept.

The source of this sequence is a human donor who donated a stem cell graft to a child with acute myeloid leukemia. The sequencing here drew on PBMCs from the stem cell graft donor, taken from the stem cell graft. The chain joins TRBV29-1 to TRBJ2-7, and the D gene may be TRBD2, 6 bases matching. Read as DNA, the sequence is TGCAGCGTACCGGGACGGGGGAGCTACGAGCAGTACTTC. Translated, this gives CSVPGRGSYEQYF.